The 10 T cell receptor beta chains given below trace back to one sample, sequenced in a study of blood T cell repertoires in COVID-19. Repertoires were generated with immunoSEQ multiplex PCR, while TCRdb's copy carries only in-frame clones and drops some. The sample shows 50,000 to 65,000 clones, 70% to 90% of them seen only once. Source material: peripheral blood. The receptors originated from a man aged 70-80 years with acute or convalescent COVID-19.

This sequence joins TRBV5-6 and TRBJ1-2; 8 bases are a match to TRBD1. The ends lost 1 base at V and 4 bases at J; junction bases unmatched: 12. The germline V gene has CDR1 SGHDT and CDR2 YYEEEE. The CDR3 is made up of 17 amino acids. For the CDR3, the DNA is TGTGCCAGCAGCTTGTCGTTCCGGACAGGGCCTCTCTATGGCTACACCTTC. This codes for CASSLSFRTGPLYGYTF.

CDR3 nucleotide sequence: TGTGCCAGCAGTAACTCCTACGAAGCTTTCTTT. Translation: CASSNSYEAFF. The rearrangement links TRBV14 to TRBJ1-1; the D is unclear. This CDR3 contains 11 residues. Trimming left V 6 bases short and J 8 bases short, with 10 bases between. In germline, CDR1 is SGHDN, CDR2 FVKESK.

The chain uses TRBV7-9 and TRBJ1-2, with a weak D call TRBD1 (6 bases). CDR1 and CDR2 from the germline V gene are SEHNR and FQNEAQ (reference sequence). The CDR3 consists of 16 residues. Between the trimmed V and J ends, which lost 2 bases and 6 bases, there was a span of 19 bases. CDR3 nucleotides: TGTGCCAGCAGCTTACCCCCCGGGGGGGGCGGTCATGGCTACACCTTC. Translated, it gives CASSLPPGGGGHGYTF.

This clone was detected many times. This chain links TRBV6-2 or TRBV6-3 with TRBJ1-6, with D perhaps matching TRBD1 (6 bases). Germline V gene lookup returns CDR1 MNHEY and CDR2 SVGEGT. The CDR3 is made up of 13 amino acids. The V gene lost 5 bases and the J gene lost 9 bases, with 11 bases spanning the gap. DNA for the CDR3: TGTGCCAGCAGTCAGGGGCGATTTTCACCCCTCCACTTT. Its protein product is CASSQGRFSPLHF.

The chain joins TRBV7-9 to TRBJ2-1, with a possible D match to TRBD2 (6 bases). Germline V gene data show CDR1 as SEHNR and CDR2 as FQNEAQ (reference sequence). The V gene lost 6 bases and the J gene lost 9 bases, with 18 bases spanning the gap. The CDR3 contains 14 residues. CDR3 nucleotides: TGTGCCAGCAGGCCAGCCCCACGGGGGAGTGAGCAGTTCTTC. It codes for CASRPAPRGSEQFF. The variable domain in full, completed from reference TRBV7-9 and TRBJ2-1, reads DTGVSQNPRHKITKRGQNVTFRCDPISEHNRLYWYRQTLGQGPEFLTYFQNEAQLEKSRLLSDRFSAERPKGSFSTLEIQRTEQGDSAMYLCASRPAPRGSEQFFGPGTRLTVL.

The CDR3 region is CASSTGSVETQYF. CDR3 DNA: TGTGCCAGCTCCACAGGGTCGGTAGAGACCCAGTACTTC. The V call is TRBV12-3 or TRBV12-4, the J call TRBJ2-5, with D possibly matching TRBD1 (6 bases). The CDR3 is made up of 13 amino acids. V lost 8 bases to trimming and J lost 4 bases, with 14 bases between them.

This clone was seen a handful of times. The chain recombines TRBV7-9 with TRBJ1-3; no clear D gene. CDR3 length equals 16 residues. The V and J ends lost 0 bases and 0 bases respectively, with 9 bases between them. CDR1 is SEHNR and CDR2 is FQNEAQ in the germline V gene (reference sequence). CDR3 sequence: CASSLAVTFSGNTIYF. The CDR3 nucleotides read TGTGCCAGCAGCTTAGCTGTCACTTTCTCTGGAAACACCATATATTTT.

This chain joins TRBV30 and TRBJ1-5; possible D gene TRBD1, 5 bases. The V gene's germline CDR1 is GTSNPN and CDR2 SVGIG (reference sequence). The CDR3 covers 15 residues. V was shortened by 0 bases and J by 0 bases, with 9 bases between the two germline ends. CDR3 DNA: TGTGCCTGGAGTGTAAGGGGCCCTAGCAATCAGCCCCAGCATTTT. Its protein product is CAWSVRGPSNQPQHF.

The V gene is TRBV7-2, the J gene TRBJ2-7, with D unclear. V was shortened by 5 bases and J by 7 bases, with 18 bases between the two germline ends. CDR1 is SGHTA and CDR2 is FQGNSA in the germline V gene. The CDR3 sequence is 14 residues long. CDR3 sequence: CASSALASVREQYF. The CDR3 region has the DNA TGTGCCAGCAGCGCCCTCGCCAGCGTGAGGGAGCAGTACTTC.

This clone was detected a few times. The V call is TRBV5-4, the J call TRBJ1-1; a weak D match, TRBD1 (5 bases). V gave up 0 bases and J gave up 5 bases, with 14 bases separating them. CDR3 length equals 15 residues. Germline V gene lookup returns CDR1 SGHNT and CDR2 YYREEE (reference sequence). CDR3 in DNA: TGTGCCAGCAGCTTGGCCAGTCAGGGAGGGACTGAAGCTTTCTTT. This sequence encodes CASSLASQGGTEAFF.